This T cell receptor beta chain derives from a study of technical replicates of blood from a handful of donors. Some clones are missing from TCRdb's copy, which holds only in-frame ones; the method was immunoSEQ multiplex PCR. Of 85,000 to 90,000 clones listed, around 90% are singletons. There are 14 residues in the CDR3. Trimming left V 0 bases short and J 4 bases short, with 10 bases between. Germline loops: CDR1 SGHKS, CDR2 YYEKEE (reference sequence). This TCR was recovered from a human donor in good health. The chain has TRBV5-5 and TRBJ1-2; D ambiguous. The sequenced sample was T cells isolated from PBMCs. The CDR3 loop reads CASSLETRSYGYTF. DNA for the CDR3: TGTGCCAGCAGCTTGGAGACTCGGTCCTATGGCTACACCTTC.